Listed below are T cell receptor beta chains from one sample, sequenced in a study of T cell changes during pregnancy in multiple sclerosis. Using immunoSEQ multiplex PCR, the repertoire was profiled, and TCRdb retains in-frame clones only, with some absent. The sample holds approximately 58,000 clones, roughly 90% seen once. Sequences were derived from CD4+ T cells from peripheral blood mononuclear cells, sampled after pregnancy. The receptors come from a female donor in good health, enrolled as a control in a pregnancy study. CDR3s include the opening cysteine and the closing phenylalanine or tryptophan. The D gene is left open where the match is weak. The listing skips clone size in some rows; elsewhere it reads once, few, many or a size class.

clone size: NA; D gene: NA; J gene: TRBJ1-2; V gene: TRBV28; CDR3 protein: CASSLGQAPYGYTF; CDR3 DNA: TGTGCCAGCAGTTTAGGGCAGGCACCCTATGGCTACACCTTC
clone size: NA; D gene: TRBD1; J gene: TRBJ1-5; V gene: TRBV28; CDR3 protein: CASRTDRVLLQPQHF; CDR3 DNA: TGTGCCAGCAGAACGGACAGGGTTCTTCTTCAGCCCCAGCATTTT
clone size: NA; D gene: TRBD1; J gene: TRBJ2-1; V gene: TRBV7-2; CDR3 protein: CASSVQNRGRGHEQFF; CDR3 DNA: TGTGCCAGCAGCGTACAGAACAGGGGAAGGGGCCATGAGCAGTTCTTC
clone size: once; D gene: NA; J gene: TRBJ2-7; V gene: TRBV5-4; CDR3 protein: CAIGTFSSYEQYF; CDR3 DNA: TGTGCCATTGGGACATTTAGCTCCTACGAGCAGTACTTC
clone size: NA; D gene: TRBD2; J gene: TRBJ2-7; V gene: TRBV7-2; CDR3 protein: CASSLGGLAGWYF; CDR3 DNA: TGTGCCAGCAGCTTAGGGGGACTAGCGGGGTGGTACTTC
clone size: NA; D gene: TRBD1; J gene: TRBJ1-1; V gene: TRBV19; CDR3 protein: CASSLRGPNTEAFF; CDR3 DNA: TGTGCCAGTAGCCTCAGGGGGCCGAACACTGAAGCTTTCTTT
clone size: NA; D gene: TRBD1; J gene: TRBJ1-2; V gene: TRBV2; CDR3 protein: CASRNTGDGYTF; CDR3 DNA: TGTGCCAGCAGGAATACAGGGGATGGCTACACCTTC
clone size: NA; D gene: TRBD1; J gene: TRBJ2-2; V gene: TRBV7-2; CDR3 protein: CASSPRTGDTGELFF; CDR3 DNA: TGTGCCAGCAGCCCCCGGACAGGGGACACCGGGGAGCTGTTTTTT
clone size: NA; D gene: NA; J gene: TRBJ1-3; V gene: TRBV6-5; CDR3 protein: CASSTRGAGNTIYF; CDR3 DNA: TGTGCCAGCAGTACGCGGGGGGCTGGAAACACCATATATTTT
clone size: once; D gene: NA; J gene: TRBJ2-2; V gene: TRBV5-1; CDR3 protein: CASSPGAMNTGELFF; CDR3 DNA: TGCGCCAGCAGCCCGGGAGCGATGAACACCGGGGAGCTGTTTTTT
clone size: NA; D gene: NA; J gene: TRBJ1-2; V gene: TRBV6-6; CDR3 protein: CASSGVGGYTF; CDR3 DNA: TGTGCCAGCAGCGGGGTAGGGGGCTACACCTTC
clone size: NA; D gene: NA; J gene: TRBJ1-1; V gene: TRBV7-2; CDR3 protein: CASSLDIRSNTEAFF; CDR3 DNA: TGTGCCAGCAGCCTCGACATCCGATCGAACACTGAAGCTTTCTTT
clone size: NA; D gene: NA; J gene: TRBJ1-1; V gene: TRBV7-9; CDR3 protein: CASSIDGQLNTEAFF; CDR3 DNA: TGTGCCAGCAGCATAGACGGACAGTTGAACACTGAAGCTTTCTTT
clone size: NA; D gene: TRBD2; J gene: TRBJ2-1; V gene: TRBV11-2; CDR3 protein: CASSLGPSGGAMYNEQFF; CDR3 DNA: TGTGCCAGCAGCTTAGGCCCTAGCGGGGGGGCAATGTACAATGAGCAGTTCTTC
clone size: NA; D gene: NA; J gene: TRBJ2-5; V gene: TRBV7-3; CDR3 protein: CASSLDSGSGTQYF; CDR3 DNA: TGTGCCAGCAGCTTAGATAGTGGTTCGGGGACCCAGTACTTC
clone size: NA; D gene: NA; J gene: TRBJ1-3; V gene: TRBV10-3; CDR3 protein: CAISGSGSGNTIYF; CDR3 DNA: TGTGCCATCAGTGGGTCAGGGAGTGGAAACACCATATATTTT
clone size: NA; D gene: NA; J gene: TRBJ1-2; V gene: TRBV29-1; CDR3 protein: CSVESGNGYTF; CDR3 DNA: TGCAGCGTTGAGTCGGGGAATGGCTACACCTTC
clone size: NA; D gene: NA; J gene: TRBJ1-5; V gene: TRBV15; CDR3 protein: CATSRDSRYSNQPQHF; CDR3 DNA: TGTGCCACCAGCAGAGATAGCCGGTATAGCAATCAGCCCCAGCATTTT
clone size: NA; D gene: NA; J gene: TRBJ2-3; V gene: TRBV7-9; CDR3 protein: CASSLSTDTQYF; CDR3 DNA: TGTGCCAGCAGCCTAAGCACAGATACGCAGTATTTT
clone size: NA; D gene: TRBD1; J gene: TRBJ1-2; V gene: TRBV7-6; CDR3 protein: CASSLGSGGAGYTF; CDR3 DNA: TGTGCCAGCAGCTTAGGCTCAGGGGGCGCGGGCTACACCTTC
clone size: NA; D gene: TRBD1; J gene: TRBJ2-7; V gene: TRBV5-1; CDR3 protein: CASSLGQGPVHEQYF; CDR3 DNA: TGCGCCAGCAGCTTGGGACAGGGGCCTGTCCACGAGCAGTACTTC
clone size: NA; D gene: TRBD1; J gene: TRBJ1-1; V gene: TRBV9; CDR3 protein: CASSLTGDTEAFF; CDR3 DNA: TGTGCCAGCAGCTTAACAGGGGACACTGAAGCTTTCTTT
clone size: once; D gene: NA; J gene: TRBJ1-2; V gene: TRBV7-9; CDR3 protein: CASSLVPRTTYGYTF; CDR3 DNA: TGTGCCAGCAGCTTAGTCCCAAGGACAACCTATGGCTACACCTTC
clone size: NA; D gene: TRBD1; J gene: TRBJ2-5; V gene: TRBV7-9; CDR3 protein: CASSSYRGQETQYF; CDR3 DNA: TGTGCCAGCAGCTCCTACAGGGGGCAGGAGACCCAGTACTTC
clone size: NA; D gene: TRBD1; J gene: TRBJ2-1; V gene: TRBV5-6; CDR3 protein: CASLRDRLNEQFF; CDR3 DNA: TGTGCCAGCCTCCGGGACAGGTTGAATGAGCAGTTCTTC
clone size: NA; D gene: NA; J gene: TRBJ2-1; V gene: TRBV27; CDR3 protein: CASRALGGNEQFF; CDR3 DNA: TGTGCCAGCAGGGCCCTCGGGGGCAATGAGCAGTTCTTC
clone size: NA; D gene: NA; J gene: TRBJ2-1; V gene: TRBV5-5; CDR3 protein: CASSLAGWSSSYNEQFF; CDR3 DNA: TGTGCCAGCAGCTTGGCAGGGTGGAGCAGCTCCTACAATGAGCAGTTCTTC
clone size: NA; D gene: NA; J gene: TRBJ1-5; V gene: TRBV2; CDR3 protein: CASSFDRNQPQHF; CDR3 DNA: TGTGCCAGCAGTTTCGACAGGAATCAGCCCCAGCATTTT
clone size: NA; D gene: NA; J gene: TRBJ1-3; V gene: TRBV18; CDR3 protein: CASSPGAFRNTIYF; CDR3 DNA: TGTGCCAGCTCACCAGGGGCGTTCAGAAACACCATATATTTT
clone size: NA; D gene: NA; J gene: TRBJ2-1; V gene: TRBV4-1; CDR3 protein: CASREYNEQFF; CDR3 DNA: TGCGCCAGCAGAGAGTACAATGAGCAGTTCTTC
clone size: NA; D gene: NA; J gene: TRBJ1-1; V gene: TRBV6-5; CDR3 protein: CASRGSTGRTEAFF; CDR3 DNA: TGTGCCAGCAGGGGATCTACAGGTCGAACTGAAGCTTTCTTT
clone size: NA; D gene: TRBD2; J gene: TRBJ2-1; V gene: TRBV4-1; CDR3 protein: CASSQGRLAGGLNNEQFF; CDR3 DNA: TGCGCCAGCAGCCAAGGGCGGCTAGCGGGGGGCCTAAACAATGAGCAGTTCTTC
clone size: few; D gene: TRBD1; J gene: TRBJ1-6; V gene: TRBV30; CDR3 protein: CAWRRTGGTPLHF; CDR3 DNA: TGTGCCTGGAGGCGGACAGGGGGGACACCCCTCCACTTT
clone size: NA; D gene: NA; J gene: TRBJ1-4; V gene: TRBV5-1; CDR3 protein: CASTNAGINEKLFF; CDR3 DNA: TGCGCCAGCACCAATGCAGGGATCAATGAAAAACTGTTTTTT
clone size: NA; D gene: NA; J gene: TRBJ1-2; V gene: TRBV6-5; CDR3 protein: CASSSTDGYTF; CDR3 DNA: TGTGCCAGCAGTTCCACAGATGGCTACACCTTC
clone size: few; D gene: NA; J gene: TRBJ1-5; V gene: TRBV28; CDR3 protein: CASSPGGANQPQHF; CDR3 DNA: TGTGCCAGCAGCCCTGGGGGGGCGAATCAGCCCCAGCATTTT
clone size: NA; D gene: NA; J gene: TRBJ1-1; V gene: TRBV4-3; CDR3 protein: CASSQDRFAGRRTEAFF; CDR3 DNA: TGCGCCAGCAGCCAAGATCGATTTGCAGGGCGGCGCACTGAAGCTTTCTTT
clone size: NA; D gene: NA; J gene: TRBJ2-7; V gene: TRBV15; CDR3 protein: CATSLLRQGTNEQYF; CDR3 DNA: TGTGCCACCAGCTTACTACGGCAGGGTACCAACGAGCAGTACTTC
clone size: NA; D gene: NA; J gene: TRBJ2-3; V gene: TRBV7-9; CDR3 protein: CASSLGRLASADTQYF; CDR3 DNA: TGTGCCAGCAGCTTAGGTCGTCTAGCATCCGCAGATACGCAGTATTTT
clone size: NA; D gene: NA; J gene: TRBJ2-5; V gene: TRBV11-2; CDR3 protein: CASSSSETQYF; CDR3 DNA: TGTGCCAGCAGCTCCTCCGAGACCCAGTACTTC
clone size: NA; D gene: TRBD2; J gene: TRBJ2-7; V gene: TRBV4-3; CDR3 protein: CASSQVPGGEQYF; CDR3 DNA: TGCGCCAGCAGCCAAGTCCCGGGGGGCGAGCAGTACTTC